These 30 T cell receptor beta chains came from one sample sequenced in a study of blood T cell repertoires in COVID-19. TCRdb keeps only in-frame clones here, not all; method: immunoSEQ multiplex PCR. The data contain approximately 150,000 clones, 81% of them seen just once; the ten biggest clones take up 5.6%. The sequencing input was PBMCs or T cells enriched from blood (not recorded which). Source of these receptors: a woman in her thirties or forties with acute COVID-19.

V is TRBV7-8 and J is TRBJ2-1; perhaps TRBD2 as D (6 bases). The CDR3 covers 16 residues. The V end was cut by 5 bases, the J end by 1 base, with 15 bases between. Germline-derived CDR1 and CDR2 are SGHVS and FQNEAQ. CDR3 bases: TGTGCCAGCAGCCCCGGGCGGGGTGGGTCCTACAATGAGCAGTTCTTC. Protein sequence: CASSPGRGGSYNEQFF.

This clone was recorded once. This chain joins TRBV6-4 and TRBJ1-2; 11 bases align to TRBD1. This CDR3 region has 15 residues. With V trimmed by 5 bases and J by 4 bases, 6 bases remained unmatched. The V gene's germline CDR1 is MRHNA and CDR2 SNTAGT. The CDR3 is CASSSGQGASYGYTF. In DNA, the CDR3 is TGTGCCAGCAGTTCTGGACAGGGGGCGTCCTATGGCTACACCTTC.

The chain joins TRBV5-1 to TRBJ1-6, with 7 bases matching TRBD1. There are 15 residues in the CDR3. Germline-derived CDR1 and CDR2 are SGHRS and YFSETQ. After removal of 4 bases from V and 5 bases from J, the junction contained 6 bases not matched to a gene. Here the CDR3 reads CASSHGQADNSPLHF. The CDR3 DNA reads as TGCGCCAGCAGCCACGGACAGGCGGATAATTCACCCCTCCACTTT.

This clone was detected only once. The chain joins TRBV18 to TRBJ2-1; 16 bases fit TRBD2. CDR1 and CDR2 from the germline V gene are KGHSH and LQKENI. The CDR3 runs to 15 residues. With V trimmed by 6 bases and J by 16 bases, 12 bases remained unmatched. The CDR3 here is CASSSGTSGRAGIFF. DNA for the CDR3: TGTGCCAGCTCCTCCGGGACTAGCGGGAGGGCCGGCATTTTCTTC. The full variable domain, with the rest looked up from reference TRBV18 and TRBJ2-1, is NAGVMQNPRHLVRRRGQEARLRCSPMKGHSHVYWYRQLPEEGLKFMVYLQKENIIDESGMPKERFSAEFPKEGPSILRIQQVVRGDSAAYFCASSSGTSGRAGIFFGPGTRLTVL.

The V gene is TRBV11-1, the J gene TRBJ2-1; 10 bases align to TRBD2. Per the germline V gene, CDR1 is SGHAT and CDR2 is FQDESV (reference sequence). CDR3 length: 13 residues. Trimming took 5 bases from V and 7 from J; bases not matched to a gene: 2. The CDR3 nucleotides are TGTGCCAGCAGCAAGCGGGAGGGGAATGAGCAGTTCTTC. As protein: CASSKREGNEQFF.

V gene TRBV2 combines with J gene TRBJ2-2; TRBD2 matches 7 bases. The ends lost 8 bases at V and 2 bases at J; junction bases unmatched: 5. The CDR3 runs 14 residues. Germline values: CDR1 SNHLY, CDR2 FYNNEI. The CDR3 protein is CASRREPNTGELFF. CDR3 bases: TGTGCCAGCCGGCGGGAGCCCAACACCGGGGAGCTGTTTTTT.

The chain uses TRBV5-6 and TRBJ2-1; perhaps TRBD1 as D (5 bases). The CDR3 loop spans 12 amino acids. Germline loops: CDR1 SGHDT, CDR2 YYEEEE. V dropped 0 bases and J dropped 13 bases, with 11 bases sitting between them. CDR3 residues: CASSLEPGIQFF. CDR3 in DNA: TGTGCCAGCAGCTTGGAGCCAGGGATACAGTTCTTC.

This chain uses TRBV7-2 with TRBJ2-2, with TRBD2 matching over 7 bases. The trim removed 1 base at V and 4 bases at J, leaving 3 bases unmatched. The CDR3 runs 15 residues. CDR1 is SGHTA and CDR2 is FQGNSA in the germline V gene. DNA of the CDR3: TGTGCCAGCAGCTTAGTTGGGAGGGTCACCGGGGAGCTGTTTTTT. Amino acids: CASSLVGRVTGELFF.

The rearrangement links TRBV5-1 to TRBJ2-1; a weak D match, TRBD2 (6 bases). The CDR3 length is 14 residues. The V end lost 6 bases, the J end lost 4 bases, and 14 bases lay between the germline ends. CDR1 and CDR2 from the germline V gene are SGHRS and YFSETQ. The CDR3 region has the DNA TGCGCCAGCACGCCCGGGAGCGAGTACAATGAGCAGTTCTTC. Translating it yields CASTPGSEYNEQFF.

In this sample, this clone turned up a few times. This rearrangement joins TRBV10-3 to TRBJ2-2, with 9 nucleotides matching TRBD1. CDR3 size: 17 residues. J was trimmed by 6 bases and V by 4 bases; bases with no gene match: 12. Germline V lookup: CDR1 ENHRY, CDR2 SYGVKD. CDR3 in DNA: TGTGCCATCAGTGGGGACGGGACAGGGAGAGATGCCGGGGAGCTGTTTTTT. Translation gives CAISGDGTGRDAGELFF.

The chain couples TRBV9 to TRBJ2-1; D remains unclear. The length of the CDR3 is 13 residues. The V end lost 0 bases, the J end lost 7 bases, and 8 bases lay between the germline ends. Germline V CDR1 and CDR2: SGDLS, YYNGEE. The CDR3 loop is CASSVVSWNEQFF. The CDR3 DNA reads TGTGCCAGCAGCGTAGTGAGTTGGAATGAGCAGTTCTTC.

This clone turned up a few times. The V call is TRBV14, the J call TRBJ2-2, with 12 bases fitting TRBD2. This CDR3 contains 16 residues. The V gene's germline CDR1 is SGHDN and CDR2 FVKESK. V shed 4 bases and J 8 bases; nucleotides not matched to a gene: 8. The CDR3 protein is CASSPGTSGYPGELFF. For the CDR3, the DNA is TGTGCCAGCAGCCCCGGGACTAGCGGGTATCCTGGGGAGCTGTTTTTT. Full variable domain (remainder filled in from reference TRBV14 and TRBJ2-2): EAGVTQFPSHSVIEKGQTVTLRCDPISGHDNLYWYRRVMGKEIKFLLHFVKESKQDESGMPNNRFLAERTGGTYSTLKVQPAELEDSGVYFCASSPGTSGYPGELFFGEGSRLTVL.

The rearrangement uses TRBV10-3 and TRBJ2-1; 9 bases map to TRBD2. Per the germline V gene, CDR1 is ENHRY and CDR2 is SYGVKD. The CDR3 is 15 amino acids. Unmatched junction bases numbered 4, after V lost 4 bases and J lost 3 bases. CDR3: CAISGGLAIYNEQFF. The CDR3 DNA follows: TGTGCCATCAGTGGGGGACTAGCTATCTACAATGAGCAGTTCTTC.

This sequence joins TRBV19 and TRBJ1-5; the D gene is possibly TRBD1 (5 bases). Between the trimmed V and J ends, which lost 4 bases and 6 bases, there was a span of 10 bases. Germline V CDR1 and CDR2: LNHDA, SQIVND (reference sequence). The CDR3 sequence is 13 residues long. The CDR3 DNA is TGTGCCAGTAGTAATACAGGTGGTCAGCCCCAGCATTTT. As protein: CASSNTGGQPQHF.

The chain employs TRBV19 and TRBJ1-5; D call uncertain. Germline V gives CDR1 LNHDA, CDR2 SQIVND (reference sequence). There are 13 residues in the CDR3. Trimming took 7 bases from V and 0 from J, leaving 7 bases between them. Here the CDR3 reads CASTEYSNQPQHF. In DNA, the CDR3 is TGTGCCAGTACCGAGTATAGCAATCAGCCCCAGCATTTT.

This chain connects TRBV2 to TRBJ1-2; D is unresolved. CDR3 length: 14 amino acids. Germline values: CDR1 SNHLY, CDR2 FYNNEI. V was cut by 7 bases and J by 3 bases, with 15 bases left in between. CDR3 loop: CASKVGVGDYGYTF. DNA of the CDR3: TGTGCCAGCAAGGTGGGAGTTGGCGACTATGGCTACACCTTC.

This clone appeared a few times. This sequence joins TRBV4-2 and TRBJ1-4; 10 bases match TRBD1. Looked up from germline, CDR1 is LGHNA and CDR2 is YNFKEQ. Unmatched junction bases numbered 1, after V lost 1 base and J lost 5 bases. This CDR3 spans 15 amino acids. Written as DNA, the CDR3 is TGTGCCAGCAGCCAAGGGGGACAGGGGAATGAAAAACTGTTTTTT. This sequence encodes CASSQGGQGNEKLFF.

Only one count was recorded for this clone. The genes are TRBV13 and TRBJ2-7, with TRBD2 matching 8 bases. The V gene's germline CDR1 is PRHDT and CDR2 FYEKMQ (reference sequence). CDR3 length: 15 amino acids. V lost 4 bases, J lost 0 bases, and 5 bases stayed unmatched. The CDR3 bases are TGTGCCAGCAGCTCTCGTAGCGGGGCCTCCTACGAGCAGTACTTC. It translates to CASSSRSGASYEQYF.

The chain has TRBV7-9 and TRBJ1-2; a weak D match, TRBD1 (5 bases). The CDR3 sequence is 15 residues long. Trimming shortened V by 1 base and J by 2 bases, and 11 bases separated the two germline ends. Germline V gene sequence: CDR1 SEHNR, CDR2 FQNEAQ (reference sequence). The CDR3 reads CASSLGMGRNYGYTF. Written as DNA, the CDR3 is TGTGCCAGCAGCTTAGGGATGGGGCGGAACTATGGCTACACCTTC.

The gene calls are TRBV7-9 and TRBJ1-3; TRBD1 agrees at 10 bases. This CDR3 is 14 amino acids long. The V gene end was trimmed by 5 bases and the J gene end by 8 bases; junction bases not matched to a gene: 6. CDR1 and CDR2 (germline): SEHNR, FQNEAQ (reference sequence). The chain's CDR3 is CASSPRTGGDTIYF. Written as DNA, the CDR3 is TGTGCCAGCAGCCCGCGGACAGGGGGAGACACCATATATTTT. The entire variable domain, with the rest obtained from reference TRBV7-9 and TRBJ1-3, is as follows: DTGVSQNPRHKITKRGQNVTFRCDPISEHNRLYWYRQTLGQGPEFLTYFQNEAQLEKSRLLSDRFSAERPKGSFSTLEIQRTEQGDSAMYLCASSPRTGGDTIYFGEGSWLTVV.

CDR3 sequence: CASSLGANSPLHF. The CDR3 region has the DNA TGTGCCAGCAGCTTAGGGGCAAATTCACCCCTCCACTTT. This chain links TRBV7-3 with TRBJ1-6; D perhaps matches TRBD1 (5 bases). Trimming took 2 bases from V and 7 from J, leaving 6 bases between them. The CDR3 is 13 residues long. Germline V gene lookup returns CDR1 SGHTA and CDR2 FQGTGA.

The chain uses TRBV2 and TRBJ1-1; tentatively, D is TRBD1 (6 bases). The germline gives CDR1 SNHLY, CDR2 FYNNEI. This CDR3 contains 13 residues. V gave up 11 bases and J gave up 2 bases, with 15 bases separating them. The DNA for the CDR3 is TGTGCCGCAAGCCGGGACATAAACACTGAAGCTTTCTTT. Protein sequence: CAASRDINTEAFF.

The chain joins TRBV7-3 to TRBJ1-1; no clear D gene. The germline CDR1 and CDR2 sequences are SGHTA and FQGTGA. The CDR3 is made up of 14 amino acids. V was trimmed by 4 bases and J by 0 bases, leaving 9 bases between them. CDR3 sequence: CASSSGDMNTEAFF. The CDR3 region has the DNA TGTGCCAGCAGCTCCGGTGACATGAACACTGAAGCTTTCTTT. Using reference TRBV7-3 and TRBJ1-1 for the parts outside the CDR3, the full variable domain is GAGVSQTPSNKVTEKGKYVELRCDPISGHTALYWYRQSLGQGPEFLIYFQGTGAADDSGLPNDRFFAVRPEGSVSTLKIQRTERGDSAVYLCASSSGDMNTEAFFGQGTRLTVV.

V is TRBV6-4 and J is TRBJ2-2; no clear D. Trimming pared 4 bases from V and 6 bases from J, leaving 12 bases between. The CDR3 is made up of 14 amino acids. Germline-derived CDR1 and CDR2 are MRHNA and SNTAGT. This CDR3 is CASSADTLAGELFF. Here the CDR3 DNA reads TGTGCCAGCAGTGCCGATACTCTGGCCGGGGAGCTGTTTTTT.

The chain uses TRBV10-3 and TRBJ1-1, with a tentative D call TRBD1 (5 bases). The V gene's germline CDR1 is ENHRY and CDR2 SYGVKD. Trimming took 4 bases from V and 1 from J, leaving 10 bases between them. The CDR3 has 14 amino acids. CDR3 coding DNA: TGTGCCATCAGTGCCAGCCAGGGGAACACTGAAGCTTTCTTT. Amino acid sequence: CAISASQGNTEAFF.

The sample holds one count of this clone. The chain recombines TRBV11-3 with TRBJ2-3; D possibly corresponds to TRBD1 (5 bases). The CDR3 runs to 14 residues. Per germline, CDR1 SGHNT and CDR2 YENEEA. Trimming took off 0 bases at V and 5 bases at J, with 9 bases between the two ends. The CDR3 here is CASSLDGAGDTQYF. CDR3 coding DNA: TGTGCCAGCAGCTTAGATGGGGCAGGAGATACGCAGTATTTT.

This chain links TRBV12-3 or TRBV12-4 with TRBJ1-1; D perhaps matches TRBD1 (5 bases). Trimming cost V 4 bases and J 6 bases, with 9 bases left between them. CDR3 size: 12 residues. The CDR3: CASSYQTAEAFF. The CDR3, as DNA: TGTGCCAGCAGTTACCAGACAGCTGAAGCTTTCTTT.

The CDR3 spells CASRPTGSPLHF. In DNA form, the CDR3 reads TGTGCCAGCAGACCGACGGGATCACCCCTCCACTTT. This chain links TRBV6-6 with TRBJ1-6; no clear D gene. Germline V gene lookup returns CDR1 MNHNY and CDR2 SVGAGI (reference sequence). Trimming pared 6 bases from V and 10 bases from J, leaving 10 bases between. CDR3 length: 12 residues.

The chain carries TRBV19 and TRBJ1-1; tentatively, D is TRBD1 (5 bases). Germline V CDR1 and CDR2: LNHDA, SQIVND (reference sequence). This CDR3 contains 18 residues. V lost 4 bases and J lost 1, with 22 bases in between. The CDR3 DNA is TGTGCCAGTAGTACCCCTCTGTTTCTCGGGGGGGAGAACACTGAAGCTTTCTTT. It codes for CASSTPLFLGGENTEAFF.

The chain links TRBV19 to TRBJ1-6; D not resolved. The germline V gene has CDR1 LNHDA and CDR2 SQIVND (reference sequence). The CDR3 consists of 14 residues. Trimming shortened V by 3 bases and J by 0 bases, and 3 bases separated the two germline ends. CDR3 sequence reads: CASSMSSYNSPLHF. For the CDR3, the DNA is TGTGCCAGTAGTATGAGCTCCTATAATTCACCCCTCCACTTT.